This T cell receptor beta chain was profiled in a study of blood T cell repertoires in COVID-19 (dated by TCRdb to 2020 to 2021). Some background on the complete study: Samples covering the acute and convalescent phases of COVID-19 were provided by collaborators in the United States, Italy and Spain. The prospective study material was composed of cDNA or gDNA derived from T cells, B-cell-depleted T cells, or PBMCs. Deeply sampled blood TCRbeta repertoires from subjects exposed to, actively infected with, or recovered from COVID-19 were included in the dataset. A freely available public database, intended as a resource for researchers studying the immune response to SARS-CoV-2, is where the repertoires were released. Samples came from the ongoing ImmuneRACE study (first 160 participants) plus 1,254 subjects from 6 global collaborators. The sample metadata nearly always contained a de-identified subject ID, COVID-19 status, age in years and sex. HLA class I and class II types, where available, came from metadata supplied by the sample provider rather than from assay-based typing. Summary of the overall study and its limitations: The quantity of clinical and demographic metadata differed by source and by participant and was supplied without curation.

TCRbeta CDR3 regions were amplified from genomic DNA by means of the immunoSEQ Assay, a bias-controlled multiplex PCR. Regarding the original processing steps: Nucleated cell counts per sample were estimated from amplification of reference gene primers within the assay. Sequence reads were collapsed and filtered to measure the absolute abundance of every unique TCRbeta CDR3 rearrangement. Productive Simpson clonality was computed per sample as the square root of Simpson's diversity index over productive rearrangements. This is the immuneACCESS table as TCRdb keeps it, with only in-frame sequences that have V and J called. A part of the clones is gone; compared with another copy, unresolved V genes explain less than half, and the rest is unexplained. For V, J and clone size, that table is used; D and trimming come from the DNA. The sample contains about 220,000 clones, 70% to 90% of them found a single time. The top ten clonotypes cover roughly 14% of the sample.

The junction shows trimming of 0 bases on V and 2 bases on J, plus 13 bases between the germline ends. CDR1 SGHNT and CDR2 YYREEE are derived from the germline V gene (reference sequence). From the cysteine up to the phenylalanine, the CDR3 has a length of 16 residues. Of the read, only the CDR3 DNA is kept; its 48 bases are in frame from base 1. About this clone itself: Its antigen is unknown. The record has no base qualities; no much larger clone is one base away.

In the prospective study, participants were about 18 to 90 years old, resided in approximately 25 geographic areas of the United States, and were enrolled through a virtual design. To assign participants to cohorts, the prospective study relied on clinical history that participants themselves reported in a screening survey and a study questionnaire. Each participant in the prospective study had whole blood, serum and a nasopharyngeal or oropharyngeal swab collected by mobile phlebotomists. Participants in the prospective study had the option to provide additional blood draws and questionnaires over a roughly 2-month period. Before DNA extraction, prospective study blood samples were shipped either frozen or at room temperature.

The clonotype originates from a woman between 50 and 59 years old with acute COVID-19. What was sequenced was PBMCs or T cells enriched from blood (not recorded which). Recombination linked TRBV5-4 to TRBJ2-3; TRBD1 is a possible D gene, resting on 6 matching bases. The sequenced DNA: TGTGCCAGCAGCTTGGCCACAGGGTCTTCCACAGATACGCAGTATTTT. It translates to CASSLATGSSTDTQYF.